This TCR beta chain comes out of a study of T cell responses to AZD1222 COVID-19 vaccine. Points from the study as a whole: The donors showed a predominance of white British ancestry and of females, with possible underestimation of clonal diversity. The study identified only a handful of AZD1222 recipients as seropositive at baseline.

The V end was cut by 3 bases, the J end by 10 bases, with 16 bases between. CDR3 length: 14 amino acids. Germline CDR1 and CDR2: GTSNPN and SVGIG (reference sequence). Generated by immunoSEQ multiplex PCR, the TCRdb table keeps only in-frame clones and is missing some. The repertoire holds about 150,000 clones, with around 93% as singletons. Regarding this clone: The antigen remains undetermined.

This TCR derives from an adult who received the AZD1222 COVID-19 vaccine. The sample consisted of peripheral blood, taken 28 days after the second AZD1222 dose. The V gene is TRBV30, the J gene TRBJ1-6, with a possible D match to TRBD1 (6 bases). The CDR3 sequence is CAWRADRWQSPLHF. The CDR3 DNA is TGTGCCTGGAGAGCGGACAGATGGCAGTCACCCCTCCACTTT. The variable domain in full, completed from reference TRBV30 and TRBJ1-6, reads SQTIHQWPATLVQPVGSPLSLECTVEGTSNPNLYWYRQAAGRGLQLLFYSVGIGQISSEVPQNLSASRPQDRQFILSSKKLLLSDSGFYLCAWRADRWQSPLHFGNGTRLTVT.